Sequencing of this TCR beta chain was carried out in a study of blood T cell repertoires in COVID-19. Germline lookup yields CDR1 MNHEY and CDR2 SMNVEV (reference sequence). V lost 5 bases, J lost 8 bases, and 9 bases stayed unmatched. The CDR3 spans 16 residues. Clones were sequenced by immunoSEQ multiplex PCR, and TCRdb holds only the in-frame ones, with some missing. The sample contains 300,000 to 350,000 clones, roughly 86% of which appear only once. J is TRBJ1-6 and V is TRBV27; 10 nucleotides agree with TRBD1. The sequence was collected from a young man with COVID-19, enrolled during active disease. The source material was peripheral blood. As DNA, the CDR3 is TGTGCCAGCAGTCGCGGGACAGGGGTCCTAGATTCACCCCTCCACTTT. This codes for CASSRGTGVLDSPLHF.